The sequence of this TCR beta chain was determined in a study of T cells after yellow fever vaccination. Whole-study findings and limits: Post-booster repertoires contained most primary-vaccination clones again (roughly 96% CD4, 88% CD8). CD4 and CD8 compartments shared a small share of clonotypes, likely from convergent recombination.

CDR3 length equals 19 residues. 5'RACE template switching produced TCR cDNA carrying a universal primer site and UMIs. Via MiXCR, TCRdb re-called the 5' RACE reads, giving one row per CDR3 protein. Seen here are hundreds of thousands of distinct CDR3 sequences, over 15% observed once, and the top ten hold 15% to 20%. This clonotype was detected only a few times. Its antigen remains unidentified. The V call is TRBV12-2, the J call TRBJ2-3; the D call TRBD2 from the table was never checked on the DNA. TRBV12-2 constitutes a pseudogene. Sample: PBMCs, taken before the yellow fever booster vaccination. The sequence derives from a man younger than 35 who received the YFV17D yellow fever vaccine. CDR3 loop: CATPPSGTSGGTVTDTQYF. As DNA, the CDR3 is TGTGCAACCCCTCCCTCGGGGACTAGCGGGGGGACGGTAACAGATACGCAGTATTTT.